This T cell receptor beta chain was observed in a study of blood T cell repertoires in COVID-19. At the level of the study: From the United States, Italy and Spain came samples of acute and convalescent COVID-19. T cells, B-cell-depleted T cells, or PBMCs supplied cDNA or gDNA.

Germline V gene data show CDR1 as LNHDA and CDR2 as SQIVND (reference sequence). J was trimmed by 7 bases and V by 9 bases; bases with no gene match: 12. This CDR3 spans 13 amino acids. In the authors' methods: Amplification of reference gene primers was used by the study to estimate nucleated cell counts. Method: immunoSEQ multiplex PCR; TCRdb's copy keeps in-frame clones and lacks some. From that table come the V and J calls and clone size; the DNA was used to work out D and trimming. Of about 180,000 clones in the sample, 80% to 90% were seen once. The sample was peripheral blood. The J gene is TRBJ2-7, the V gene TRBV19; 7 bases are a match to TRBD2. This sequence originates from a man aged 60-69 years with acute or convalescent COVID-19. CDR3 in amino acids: CASSFGRIGEQYF. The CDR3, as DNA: TGTGCCAGCTCGTTCGGGAGGATCGGTGAGCAGTACTTC.